Below, 25 T cell receptor beta chains from the same sample are listed, as sequenced in a study of cytomegalovirus exposure and HLA in healthy donors. With 60 Vbeta and 13 Jbeta primers, the PCR was carried out. The repertoire was sequenced with immunoSEQ multiplex PCR; TCRdb's copy has only in-frame clones and lacks some. The sample contains around 200,000 clones, around three quarters of which appear only once. Source material: PBMCs. These receptors were collected from a woman in her twenties or thirties in good health and CMV-seropositive.

The V gene is TRBV28, the J gene TRBJ2-7; TRBD2 aligns across 9 bases. The CDR3 length is 15 residues. Germline trimming cut 3 bases from V and 2 bases from J; bases unmatched to any gene: 5. Germline V gene data show CDR1 as MDHEN and CDR2 as SYDVKM. The CDR3 bases are TGTGCCAGCAGTTTTAGGCTAGCGGGACCCTACGAGCAGTACTTC. This translates into CASSFRLAGPYEQYF. The entire variable domain, with the rest obtained from reference TRBV28 and TRBJ2-7, is as follows: DVKVTQSSRYLVKRTGEKVFLECVQDMDHENMFWYRQDPGLGLRLIYFSYDVKMKEKGDIPEGYSVSREKKERFSLILESASTNQTSMYLCASSFRLAGPYEQYFGPGTRLTVT.

This clone came up a few times. The chain employs TRBV9 and TRBJ2-1; no clear D. The CDR3 totals 14 residues. V was clipped by 0 bases and J by 4 bases, with 8 bases between them. Germline CDR1 SGDLS, CDR2 YYNGEE. CDR3 in DNA: TGTGCCAGCAGCGTAGTATCCGGTTACAATGAGCAGTTCTTC. Residues: CASSVVSGYNEQFF.

This chain uses TRBV27 with TRBJ1-5, with D maybe TRBD1 (6 bases). Germline V gives CDR1 MNHEY, CDR2 SMNVEV (reference sequence). This CDR3 region has 14 residues. Trimming removed 3 bases from V and 4 bases from J, with 10 bases in between. The CDR3 sequence is CASSFGQGNQPQHF. The CDR3 DNA is TGTGCCAGCAGTTTTGGCCAGGGGAATCAGCCCCAGCATTTT.

V gene TRBV30 combines with J gene TRBJ1-1, with TRBD1 matching over 8 bases. The ends lost 3 bases at V and 7 bases at J; junction bases unmatched: 4. The V gene's germline CDR1 is GTSNPN and CDR2 SVGIG (reference sequence). The CDR3 covers 12 residues. CDR3 amino acids: CAWSGDRNEAFF. CDR3 in DNA: TGTGCCTGGAGCGGGGACAGGAATGAAGCTTTCTTT.

This chain connects TRBV4-3 to TRBJ1-5; 7 nucleotides match TRBD1. This CDR3 region has 19 residues. CDR1 is LGHNA, CDR2 YSLEER, per germline. J lost 0 bases, V lost 4 bases, and 15 bases had no gene match. The CDR3 here is CASSPSWGTDVYSNQPQHF. The CDR3 bases are TGCGCCAGCAGCCCCAGCTGGGGGACAGATGTATATAGCAATCAGCCCCAGCATTTT.

This clone was seen just once. The chain joins TRBV30 to TRBJ1-1; 7 bases line up with TRBD1. V shed 5 bases, J shed 4 bases, and the junction held 4 bases outside the gene matches. In germline, CDR1 is GTSNPN, CDR2 SVGIG (reference sequence). This CDR3 has 12 residues. CDR3 in DNA: TGTGCCTGGGATCAGGGGGGCACTGAAGCTTTCTTT. Its translation is CAWDQGGTEAFF.

This clone was seen a handful of times. The rearrangement links TRBV6-1 to TRBJ1-6, with TRBD1 identical over 7 bases. The germline V gene has CDR1 MNHNS and CDR2 SASEGT. This CDR3 contains 15 residues. V trimming: 5 bases; J trimming: 7 bases; junction bases outside the gene matches: 8. CDR3 DNA: TGTGCCAGCAGTCCTAGGGGGCTCGGAAATTCACCCCTCCACTTT. Protein: CASSPRGLGNSPLHF.

The chain has TRBV2 and TRBJ2-7; maybe TRBD2 (6 bases). Germline assignment: CDR1 SNHLY and CDR2 FYNNEI. The CDR3 covers 14 residues. Trimming stripped 4 bases from V and 5 bases from J, with 15 bases between. Here the CDR3 DNA reads TGTGCCAGCAGTGGCGGGATCCCGCACCACGAGCAGTACTTC. Translated, it gives CASSGGIPHHEQYF.

The gene calls are TRBV19 and TRBJ2-2; tentatively, D is TRBD1 (5 bases). This CDR3 comprises 16 residues. CDR1 is LNHDA and CDR2 is SQIVND in the germline V gene (reference sequence). Trimming left V 3 bases short and J 3 bases short, with 14 bases between. For the CDR3, the DNA is TGTGCCAGTAGTATCTATGGGGCTTTTGACACCGGGGAGCTGTTTTTT. As protein: CASSIYGAFDTGELFF.

DNA of the CDR3: TGTGCCAGCAGTTACGTTCGCAGGGAGGGTAATTCACCCCTCCACTTT. Amino acids: CASSYVRREGNSPLHF. This rearrangement joins TRBV6-5 to TRBJ1-6, with D maybe TRBD1 (5 bases). Trimming shortened V by 2 bases and J by 6 bases, and 14 bases separated the two germline ends. The germline V gene has CDR1 MNHEY and CDR2 SVGAGI. The CDR3 spans 16 residues.

V usage is TRBV5-6 and J usage is TRBJ1-5; 7 nucleotides agree with TRBD1. The V segment lost 3 bases and the J segment 1 base; nucleotides outside the gene matches: 4. The CDR3 is 15 amino acids. Germline V lookup: CDR1 SGHDT, CDR2 YYEEEE. CDR3: CASSYQQGSNQPQHF. The CDR3 DNA reads TGTGCCAGCAGCTATCAACAGGGGAGCAATCAGCCCCAGCATTTT.

V is TRBV29-1 and J is TRBJ2-7, with a tentative D call TRBD2 (5 bases). The CDR3 spans 15 residues. Germline V CDR1 and CDR2: SQVTM, ANQGSEA. The ends were cut back, 4 bases at V and 3 bases at J, with 19 bases in the middle. CDR3 coding DNA: TGCAGCGTTGGAGTACCAACCGGGATTTACTACGAGCAGTACTTC. Its translation is CSVGVPTGIYYEQYF.

The chain recombines TRBV4-3 with TRBJ2-3, with unresolved D. This CDR3 is 16 amino acids long. V lost 0 bases to trimming and J lost 0 bases, with 10 bases between them. CDR1 is LGHNA and CDR2 is YSLEER in the germline V gene. This CDR3 reads CASSQDHAASTDTQYF. The CDR3 DNA follows: TGCGCCAGCAGCCAAGATCATGCGGCTAGCACAGATACGCAGTATTTT.

This sequence joins TRBV29-1 and TRBJ1-5; weak D call: TRBD1 (5 bases). CDR3 length equals 15 residues. Germline CDR1 SQVTM, CDR2 ANQGSEA. V was clipped by 4 bases and J by 3 bases, with 16 bases between them. This chain's CDR3 is CSVVTGEPNNQPQHF. DNA of the CDR3: TGCAGCGTTGTAACGGGGGAACCCAACAATCAGCCCCAGCATTTT. The whole variable domain, remainder taken from reference TRBV29-1 and TRBJ1-5, is SAVISQKPSRDICQRGTSLTIQCQVDSQVTMMFWYRQQPGQSLTLIATANQGSEATYESGFVIDKFPISRPNLTFSTLTVSNMSPEDSSIYLCSVVTGEPNNQPQHFGDGTRLSIL.

This chain joins TRBV10-3 and TRBJ1-1, with a tentative D call TRBD1 (5 bases). Trimming stripped 5 bases from V and 0 bases from J, with 7 bases between. Germline loops: CDR1 ENHRY, CDR2 SYGVKD. This CDR3 has 13 residues. The CDR3 coding sequence is TGTGCCATCAGTCAAGGGGTGAACACTGAAGCTTTCTTT. Protein product: CAISQGVNTEAFF.

This chain connects TRBV4-3 to TRBJ1-6; TRBD1 agrees at 7 bases. The CDR3 length is 15 residues. In germline, CDR1 is LGHNA, CDR2 YSLEER. V lost 0 bases and J lost 8; bases outside the gene matches: 4. DNA for the CDR3: TGCGCCAGCAGCCAAGAGGGACAGAGAGATTCACCCCTCCACTTT. Amino acid sequence: CASSQEGQRDSPLHF.

This clone was counted a few times. The genes are TRBV6-5 and TRBJ1-3; D perhaps matches TRBD1 (5 bases). Germline CDR1 reads MNHEY; CDR2 reads SVGAGI. The CDR3 runs 14 residues. The V end was cut by 7 bases, the J end by 1 base, with 11 bases between. The CDR3 DNA is TGTGCCAGCATTCCTGGGGCATCTGGAAACACCATATATTTT. Translated: CASIPGASGNTIYF.

The chain joins TRBV29-1 to TRBJ2-5; perhaps TRBD2 as D (6 bases). Germline lookup yields CDR1 SQVTM and CDR2 ANQGSEA. Trimming shortened V by 6 bases and J by 5 bases, and 16 bases separated the two germline ends. The CDR3 length is 13 residues. The CDR3 spells CSVGLLTGETQYF. The CDR3 nucleotides are TGCAGCGTGGGACTCCTCACGGGGGAGACCCAGTACTTC.

The chain joins TRBV5-1 to TRBJ2-5; D is undetermined. CDR1 and CDR2 from the germline V gene are SGHRS and YFSETQ. This CDR3 spans 14 amino acids. Trimming took off 0 bases at V and 1 base at J, with 7 bases between the two ends. The CDR3 DNA reads TGCGCCAGCAGCTTGGACAGTCTCCAAGAGACCCAGTACTTC. It codes for CASSLDSLQETQYF.

The chain joins TRBV4-1 to TRBJ1-3, with 9 bases aligning to TRBD1. Losses at the gene ends were 0 bases for V and 0 bases for J; bases not matched to a gene: 6. CDR3 size: 18 residues. Germline loops: CDR1 MGHRA, CDR2 YSYEKL. The CDR3 sequence is CASSQDNAGQGSGNTIYF. CDR3 coding DNA: TGCGCCAGCAGCCAAGATAACGCGGGACAGGGCTCTGGAAACACCATATATTTT.

The chain couples TRBV10-3 to TRBJ1-5, with D maybe TRBD1 (5 bases). Germline loops: CDR1 ENHRY, CDR2 SYGVKD. The germline V and J ends were trimmed by 3 bases and 1 base, with 13 bases remaining between them. The CDR3 length is 16 residues. The DNA of the CDR3 is TGTGCCATCAGTGACAGATGGGGGGGGAGCAATCAGCCCCAGCATTTT. Residues: CAISDRWGGSNQPQHF.

This chain links TRBV7-9 with TRBJ1-3; D is ambiguous. Trimming took 7 bases from V and 4 from J, leaving 17 bases between them. Germline CDR1 is SEHNR and CDR2 is FQNEAQ (reference sequence). This CDR3 has 15 amino acids. The chain's CDR3 is CASTSAGVTGNTIYF. As DNA, the CDR3 is TGTGCCAGCACCTCGGCGGGAGTGACGGGAAACACCATATATTTT.

This clone appeared a few times. V gene TRBV7-5 combines with J gene TRBJ2-7; the D segment call TRBD1 is taken from the table without a DNA check. TRBV7-5 is shown as a pseudogene. CDR3 length: 14 residues. The CDR3 DNA reads TGTGTCAGAAGTACAGGGACAGGGGGCGACGAGCAGTACTTC. Translation: CVRSTGTGGDEQYF.

This chain joins TRBV11-2 and TRBJ2-7; TRBD1 matches 7 bases. This CDR3 has 16 residues. Germline V CDR1 and CDR2: SGHAT, FQNNGV. J lost 3 bases, V lost 5 bases, and 13 bases had no gene match. The CDR3 DNA sequence: TGTGCCAGCAGCGTAGGCCCTTCGACAGGGTACTACGAGCAGTACTTC. The encoded protein is CASSVGPSTGYYEQYF.

This clone was seen a few times. The chain is built from TRBV30 and TRBJ1-1; no firm D call. The V gene's germline CDR1 is GTSNPN and CDR2 SVGIG (reference sequence). This CDR3 comprises 15 residues. V was cut by 2 bases and J by 2 bases, with 15 bases left in between. DNA of the CDR3: TGTGCCTGGAGTCCCTTGGGCAACCGAAACACTGAAGCTTTCTTT. Translating gives CAWSPLGNRNTEAFF.